Listed here are 13 T cell receptor beta chains from one sample, sequenced in a study of identical twins. TCRdb fed the 5' RACE reads into MiXCR, producing one record per CDR3 protein. The sample yields nearly 900,000 distinct CDR3 sequences, over 9% seen once. The same sample was also studied in work on yellow fever vaccine responses in identical twins.

The sequenced material came from PBMCs. Receptors were obtained from a woman aged 18-30 years in good health.

In its sample, this clonotype was seen a few times. The rearrangement joins TRBV20-1 to TRBJ2-3; 9 bases match TRBD2. Germline CDR1 is DFQATT and CDR2 is SNEGSKA (reference sequence). Trimming removed 1 base from V and 2 bases from J; junction bases left unmatched: 7. The CDR3 extends over 16 amino acids. The CDR3 DNA is TGCAGTGCTAGAGGTTTCCTAGCGGGACACACAGATACGCAGTATTTT. Residues: CSARGFLAGHTDTQYF.

This clonotype was observed many times. The chain uses TRBV12-3 or TRBV12-4 and TRBJ1-5; 8 bases are shared with TRBD1. The CDR3 totals 13 residues. The J segment lost 7 bases and the V segment lost 3 bases, leaving 2 bases of the junction unmatched. In nucleotides, the CDR3 is TGTGCCAGCAGTTTGGACAGGGCGCAGCCCCAGCATTTT. It is translated as CASSLDRAQPQHF.

The genes are TRBV10-3 and TRBJ2-1; 7 bases are a match to TRBD2. Germline CDR1 and CDR2: ENHRY and SYGVKD. Trimming at V came to 3 bases and at J to 0 bases, leaving 8 bases not matched to a gene. This CDR3 has 17 residues. The CDR3 DNA sequence: TGTGCCATCAGTGACCCAACTAGCGCGAGCTCCTACAATGAGCAGTTCTTC. Its protein is CAISDPTSASSYNEQFF.

The table lists this clonotype with a few counts. The CDR3 reads CASSPGREIDQETQYF. The CDR3 coding sequence is TGTGCCAGCAGCCCCGGGCGGGAGATTGACCAAGAGACCCAGTACTTC. The genes are TRBV27 and TRBJ2-5; 7 bases map to TRBD2. This CDR3 has 16 amino acids. Germline trimming cut 6 bases from V and 0 bases from J; bases unmatched to any gene: 10. Germline V lookup: CDR1 MNHEY, CDR2 SMNVEV (reference sequence).

This clonotype has only a few counts. This chain connects TRBV5-5 to TRBJ2-7; D tentatively reads TRBD1 or TRBD2 (5 bases each). This CDR3 spans 16 amino acids. CDR1 and CDR2 from the germline V gene are SGHKS and YYEKEE (reference sequence). The germline V and J ends were trimmed by 5 bases and 1 base, with 19 bases remaining between them. DNA for the CDR3: TGTGCCAGCAGTCCGCCTGGGGGTTTTCTTTCCTACGAGCAGTACTTC. The encoded protein is CASSPPGGFLSYEQYF.

This clonotype occurred many times. The genes are TRBV5-1 and TRBJ1-6; TRBD1 might be the D (6 bases). This CDR3 region has 15 residues. Germline V CDR1 and CDR2: SGHRS, YFSETQ. Deletions cut 4 bases from V and 6 bases from J, with 14 bases between. CDR3 sequence reads: CASSPRDTTNSPLHF. For the CDR3, the DNA is TGCGCCAGCAGCCCTAGGGACACCACTAATTCACCCCTCCACTTT. Supplemented by reference TRBV5-1 and TRBJ1-6, the full variable domain reads KAGVTQTPRYLIKTRGQQVTLSCSPISGHRSVSWYQQTPGQGLQFLFEYFSETQRNKGNFPGRFSGRQFSNSRSEMNVSTLELGDSALYLCASSPRDTTNSPLHFGNGTRLTVT.

This clonotype was detected a few times. The chain uses TRBV10-3 and TRBJ2-3, with D possibly TRBD1 on 5 matching bases. Deletions cut 3 bases from V and 9 bases from J, with 13 bases between. Germline CDR1 and CDR2: ENHRY and SYGVKD. This CDR3 is built from 13 residues. The CDR3 bases are TGTGCCATCAGTGATACAGGTGGTCGGACGCAGTATTTT. It is translated as CAISDTGGRTQYF.

This clonotype has a count of ten or more. The junction shows a germline mismatch at one end, possibly a read error. This rearrangement joins TRBV5-1 to TRBJ2-7; D might be TRBD2 (6 bases). CDR1 is SGHRS and CDR2 is YFSETQ in the germline V gene. There are 14 residues in the CDR3. CDR3 amino acids: CASSLVGSSYEQYF. DNA for the CDR3: TGTGCCAGCAGTTTAGTCGGGAGCTCCTACGAGCAGTACTTC.

This clonotype was detected a few times. The chain has TRBV7-9 and TRBJ2-1, with D hard to call. The length of the CDR3 is 15 residues. Trimming shortened V by 1 base and J by 8 bases, and 15 bases separated the two germline ends. CDR1 SEHNR and CDR2 FQNEAQ come from the germline V gene (reference sequence). Here the CDR3 reads CASSLVVGFSYEQFF. Here the CDR3 DNA reads TGTGCCAGCAGCTTAGTGGTGGGGTTTAGCTATGAGCAGTTCTTC.

This clonotype appeared a few times. The J gene is TRBJ2-1, the V gene TRBV5-1, with 9 bases lining up with TRBD2. After removal of 6 bases from V and 4 bases from J, the junction contained 8 bases not matched to a gene. Germline V gene lookup returns CDR1 SGHRS and CDR2 YFSETQ. The CDR3 is made up of 15 amino acids. CDR3 amino acids: CASKAASGEYNEQFF. The CDR3 DNA reads as TGCGCCAGCAAAGCAGCTAGCGGGGAATACAATGAGCAGTTCTTC.

The chain couples TRBV15 to TRBJ2-3; TRBD2 matches 13 bases. The germline gives CDR1 LNHNV, CDR2 YYDKDF (reference sequence). CDR3 size: 19 residues. J lost 0 bases, V lost 0 bases, and 6 bases had no gene match. CDR3: CATSRDPGLAGTSTDTQYF. The CDR3 bases are TGTGCCACCAGCAGAGATCCGGGACTAGCGGGGACCAGCACAGATACGCAGTATTTT. The variable domain in full, completed from reference TRBV15 and TRBJ2-3, reads DAMVIQNPRYQVTQFGKPVTLSCSQTLNHNVMYWYQQKSSQAPKLLFHYYDKDFNNEADTPDNFQSRRPNTSFCFLDIRSPGLGDTAMYLCATSRDPGLAGTSTDTQYFGPGTRLTVL.

In its sample, this clonotype was seen many times. The chain couples TRBV20-1 to TRBJ2-7, with D hard to call. The length of the CDR3 is 14 residues. CDR1 DFQATT and CDR2 SNEGSKA come from the germline V gene (reference sequence). Deletions cut 3 bases from V and 3 bases from J, with 15 bases between. DNA for the CDR3: TGCAGTGCTAGGTCTGCAGGAGCTATCTACGAGCAGTACTTC. It codes for CSARSAGAIYEQYF.

This clonotype has just a few counts. This rearrangement joins TRBV5-1 to TRBJ2-5; D possibly corresponds to TRBD1 (6 bases). The germline V gene has CDR1 SGHRS and CDR2 YFSETQ. CDR3 length equals 15 residues. Trimming removed 3 bases at V and 4 bases at J, with 16 bases between. Here the CDR3 reads CASSSGTPEGETQYF. In DNA form, the CDR3 reads TGCGCCAGCAGCTCCGGGACACCTGAGGGAGAGACCCAGTACTTC.